The 22 T cell receptor beta chains listed next were all sequenced from one sample in a study of T cells after somatic rescue of genetic block. Sequencing was performed with immunoSEQ multiplex PCR; in TCRdb, only in-frame clones are kept and a portion is missing. The top ten clones hold about 3% of a sample with 60,000 to 90,000 clones, approximately 91% of them seen once. Sequenced material: peripheral blood mononuclear cells (PBMCs). The receptors stem from a man aged 25 to 40.

The chain is built from TRBV7-2 and TRBJ1-2; D not resolved. CDR3 length: 13 amino acids. V was cut by 4 bases and J by 7 bases, with 13 bases left in between. Germline V gene data show CDR1 as SGHTA and CDR2 as FQGNSA. In DNA, the CDR3 is TGTGCCAGCAGCTCACTCGTCTACGGTGGCTACACCTTC. Protein: CASSSLVYGGYTF. The full variable domain, rest sourced from reference TRBV7-2 and TRBJ1-2, is GAGVSQSPSNKVTEKGKDVELRCDPISGHTALYWYRQSLGQGLEFLIYFQGNSAPDKSGLPSDRFSAERTGGSVSTLTIQRTQQEDSAVYLCASSSLVYGGYTFGSGTRLTVV.

The chain recombines TRBV30 with TRBJ1-5; possible D gene TRBD1, 5 bases. The CDR3 is 14 residues long. The germline CDR1 and CDR2 sequences are GTSNPN and SVGIG (reference sequence). Trimming took off 1 base at V and 6 bases at J, with 13 bases between the two ends. The CDR3 nucleotides read TGTGCCTGGAGTGAATTATTAGGGGTTCAGCCCCAGCATTTT. This translates into CAWSELLGVQPQHF. The variable domain in full, completed from reference TRBV30 and TRBJ1-5, reads SQTIHQWPATLVQPVGSPLSLECTVEGTSNPNLYWYRQAAGRGLQLLFYSVGIGQISSEVPQNLSASRPQDRQFILSSKKLLLSDSGFYLCAWSELLGVQPQHFGDGTRLSIL.

As DNA, the CDR3 is TGTGCCTGGGGACGGGGAAGTCAGCCCCAGCATTTT. Translated, it gives CAWGRGSQPQHF. The genes are TRBV30 and TRBJ1-5; D call uncertain. Germline lookup yields CDR1 GTSNPN and CDR2 SVGIG (reference sequence). The CDR3 is 12 amino acids. Trimming pared 5 bases from V and 6 bases from J, leaving 11 bases between.

This chain connects TRBV2 to TRBJ2-5; D is ambiguous. CDR1 and CDR2 from the germline V gene are SNHLY and FYNNEI. The length of the CDR3 is 14 residues. Trimming pared 3 bases from V and 2 bases from J, leaving 10 bases between. Here the CDR3 reads CASSDPNRQETQYF. In DNA form, the CDR3 reads TGTGCCAGCAGTGATCCCAACCGGCAAGAGACCCAGTACTTC.

V and J are TRBV9 and TRBJ2-1; D not certain. Trimming took off 0 bases at V and 5 bases at J, with 12 bases between the two ends. This CDR3 has 15 residues. In germline, CDR1 is SGDLS, CDR2 YYNGEE. The CDR3 DNA follows: TGTGCCAGCAGCGTAGTTGCAGGTTTAGACAATGAGCAGTTCTTC. Translated: CASSVVAGLDNEQFF.

The chain joins TRBV5-4 to TRBJ1-1; D gene uncertain. The length of the CDR3 is 15 residues. Germline V gene lookup returns CDR1 SGHNT and CDR2 YYREEE (reference sequence). Trimming stripped 1 base from V and 0 bases from J, with 10 bases between. CDR3 sequence reads: CASSLMQEMNTEAFF. The CDR3 coding sequence is TGTGCCAGCAGCTTGATGCAGGAAATGAACACTGAAGCTTTCTTT.

The V gene is TRBV11-3, the J gene TRBJ2-3, with TRBD2 matching over 10 bases. The germline V gene encodes CDR1 SGHNT and CDR2 YENEEA. The CDR3 contains 15 residues. V lost 3 bases, J lost 1 base, and 1 base stayed unmatched. This CDR3 reads CASSLGTSGTDTQYF. CDR3 nucleotides: TGTGCCAGCAGCTTGGGGACTAGCGGCACAGATACGCAGTATTTT. The variable domain in full, completed from reference TRBV11-3 and TRBJ2-3, reads EAGVVQSPRYKIIEKKQPVAFWCNPISGHNTLYWYLQNLGQGPELLIRYENEEAVDDSQLPKDRFSAERLKGVDSTLKIQPAELGDSAVYLCASSLGTSGTDTQYFGPGTRLTVL.

This chain joins TRBV9 and TRBJ2-1, with unresolved D. V lost 0 bases and J lost 4, with 8 bases in between. The CDR3 spans 14 residues. Germline V gives CDR1 SGDLS, CDR2 YYNGEE. CDR3 DNA sequence: TGTGCCAGCAGCGTAGGTAATAGTTACAATGAGCAGTTCTTC. It is translated as CASSVGNSYNEQFF. Full variable domain (rest looked up from reference TRBV9 and TRBJ2-1): DSGVTQTPKHLITATGQRVTLRCSPRSGDLSVYWYQQSLDQGLQFLIQYYNGEERAKGNILERFSAQQFPDLHSELNLSSLELGDSALYFCASSVGNSYNEQFFGPGTRLTVL.

The V and J genes are TRBV7-9 and TRBJ2-1; 7 nucleotides agree with TRBD2. The CDR3 has 12 amino acids. Germline V gene lookup returns CDR1 SEHNR and CDR2 FQNEAQ (reference sequence). V was pared by 5 bases and J by 8 bases, with 3 bases of the junction left unmatched. The CDR3 nucleotides are TGTGCCAGCAGCCCCGGGGGGTATGAGCAGTTCTTC. As protein: CASSPGGYEQFF. The variable domain in full, with the rest retrieved from reference TRBV7-9 and TRBJ2-1, is DTGVSQNPRHKITKRGQNVTFRCDPISEHNRLYWYRQTLGQGPEFLTYFQNEAQLEKSRLLSDRFSAERPKGSFSTLEIQRTEQGDSAMYLCASSPGGYEQFFGPGTRLTVL.

CDR3 coding DNA: TGCGCCAGCAGCTTGGTAGGGTATGAAGCTTTCTTT. It encodes CASSLVGYEAFF. The chain combines TRBV5-1 with TRBJ1-1, with no clear D. The V and J ends lost 0 bases and 7 bases respectively, with 7 bases between them. CDR3 size: 12 residues. In germline, CDR1 is SGHRS, CDR2 YFSETQ.

The chain uses TRBV19 and TRBJ2-5; 9 bases agree with TRBD1. Germline V gene lookup returns CDR1 LNHDA and CDR2 SQIVND (reference sequence). The CDR3 loop spans 12 amino acids. The ends lost 5 bases at V and 8 bases at J; junction bases unmatched: 3. CDR3 nucleotide sequence: TGTGCCAGTAGTCGGACAGGGGCAACCCAGTACTTC. Its translation: CASSRTGATQYF.

This chain uses TRBV5-6 with TRBJ2-1; 12 nucleotides align to TRBD2. This CDR3 is built from 18 residues. V trimming: 2 bases; J trimming: 0 bases; junction bases outside the gene matches: 6. Germline values: CDR1 SGHDT, CDR2 YYEEEE. The CDR3 loop reads CASSFWTSGVNSYNEQFF. The CDR3 DNA reads TGTGCCAGCAGCTTTTGGACTAGCGGGGTCAACTCCTACAATGAGCAGTTCTTC.

The genes are TRBV7-2 and TRBJ1-6, with TRBD1 matching 11 bases. Germline loops: CDR1 SGHTA, CDR2 FQGNSA. V shed 6 bases, J shed 6 bases, and the junction held 10 bases outside the gene matches. The CDR3 covers 17 residues. This chain's CDR3 is CASRSPGTGGGNSPLHF. CDR3 nucleotides: TGTGCCAGCAGGTCTCCCGGGACAGGGGGTGGTAATTCACCCCTCCACTTT.

This sequence joins TRBV28 and TRBJ2-5; D remains unclear. Looked up from germline, CDR1 is MDHEN and CDR2 is SYDVKM. The CDR3 is 12 residues long. V shed 3 bases and J shed 5 bases, with 7 bases lying between them. The CDR3 bases are TGTGCCAGCAGTTTGGGATTTGAGACCCAGTACTTC. It codes for CASSLGFETQYF.

The rearrangement uses TRBV27 and TRBJ2-7; D not resolved. The ends were cut back, 4 bases at V and 5 bases at J, with 6 bases in the middle. The CDR3 is 11 amino acids. Germline V gene sequence: CDR1 MNHEY, CDR2 SMNVEV (reference sequence). The CDR3 nucleotides are TGTGCCAGCAGTTCAGGACACGAGCAGTACTTC. It is translated as CASSSGHEQYF.

V is TRBV10-2 and J is TRBJ2-5; 8 nucleotides match TRBD2. Judging by the DNA end, TRBJ2-7 fits better; the J call may be wrong. The germline gives CDR1 WSHSY, CDR2 SAAADI. The CDR3 runs to 13 residues. For the CDR3, the DNA is TGCGCCAGCAGAAGCGGGAGTGTTTACGAGCAGTACTTC. Translated, it gives CASRSGSVYEQYF.

This chain connects TRBV5-1 to TRBJ1-1; possibly TRBD1 for D (5 bases). Trimming pared 4 bases from V and 1 base from J, leaving 14 bases between. The length of the CDR3 is 15 residues. The germline CDR1 and CDR2 sequences are SGHRS and YFSETQ. The CDR3, as DNA: TGCGCCAGCAGCCAAACCGTGGGGGGGAACACTGAAGCTTTCTTT. Translated: CASSQTVGGNTEAFF.

The gene calls are TRBV28 and TRBJ2-4; 10 bases fit TRBD1. This CDR3 is 15 amino acids long. Germline CDR1 MDHEN, CDR2 SYDVKM. V shed 5 bases, J shed 8 bases, and the junction held 9 bases outside the gene matches. CDR3 nucleotide sequence: TGTGCCAGCAGTCAATCGGGACAGGGGAGGGACATTCAGTACTTC. Encoded protein: CASSQSGQGRDIQYF.

This chain links TRBV15 with TRBJ2-1, with a possible D match to TRBD1 (5 bases). With 3 bases removed from V and 8 bases from J, the gap between germline ends came to 17 bases. Looked up from germline, CDR1 is LNHNV and CDR2 is YYDKDF (reference sequence). The CDR3 is 15 residues long. The CDR3 reads CATSRTRESRYEQFF. Here the CDR3 DNA reads TGTGCCACCAGCAGGACCAGGGAAAGTAGGTATGAGCAGTTCTTC.

The chain joins TRBV30 to TRBJ2-5, with D tentatively TRBD1 or TRBD2 (6 bases each). CDR3 length: 15 amino acids. Germline-derived CDR1 and CDR2 are GTSNPN and SVGIG (reference sequence). V shed 2 bases and J shed 5 bases, with 18 bases lying between them. CDR3 sequence: CAWSLAGGPPETQYF. CDR3 DNA: TGTGCCTGGAGTCTTGCCGGGGGCCCCCCGGAGACCCAGTACTTC.

V gene TRBV27 combines with J gene TRBJ2-5, with D perhaps TRBD2 (6 bases). With 7 bases removed from V and 5 bases from J, the gap between germline ends came to 26 bases. This CDR3 spans 17 amino acids. Germline CDR1 and CDR2: MNHEY and SMNVEV (reference sequence). CDR3 loop: CASKTDQVPGVSETQYF. The CDR3 coding sequence is TGTGCCAGCAAGACAGATCAAGTCCCGGGAGTGTCTGAGACCCAGTACTTC.

J is TRBJ2-7 and V is TRBV28; TRBD2 is a possible D gene (6 bases). There are 14 residues in the CDR3. From germline, CDR1 is MDHEN and CDR2 SYDVKM. Trimming shortened V by 2 bases and J by 4 bases, and 12 bases separated the two germline ends. CDR3 region: CASSLMGGVYEQYF. The CDR3 bases are TGTGCCAGCAGTTTAATGGGGGGTGTATACGAGCAGTACTTC.